Below, one TCR beta chain is given with its context. TCRdb reanalysed the RT-PCR reads using MiXCR and keeps one entry per CDR3 protein. The sample shows 550,000 to 750,000 distinct CDR3 sequences, approximately 15% of them seen only once. The source is a female donor in good health, serving as a healthy control. The sample was memory CD4+ T cells from blood.

CDR3 sequence reads: CASRAGHRTYGYTF. DNA for the CDR3: TGTGCCAGCAGAGCGGGACACCGAACCTATGGCTACACCTTC. The chain couples TRBV12-3 or TRBV12-4 to TRBJ1-2; tentative D call: TRBD1 (6 bases). The length of the CDR3 is 14 residues. The ends were cut back, 6 bases at V and 4 bases at J, with 15 bases in the middle.